The 6 T cell receptor beta chains reported below all come from one sample, sequenced in a study of T cell responses to AZD1222 COVID-19 vaccine. Data came from immunoSEQ multiplex PCR; TCRdb stores just in-frame clones and leaves some out. The sample lists about 130,000 clones, roughly 90% occurring once. Sequenced material: peripheral blood, taken 28 days after the second AZD1222 dose. These receptors were obtained from an adult who received the AZD1222 COVID-19 vaccine.

In this sample, this clone turned up once. CDR3: CASSVGRGADEQYF. CDR3 coding DNA: TGTGCCAGCAGCGTAGGGCGGGGGGCGGACGAGCAGTACTTC. This sequence joins TRBV9 and TRBJ2-7; 8 nucleotides match TRBD2. The CDR3 extends over 14 amino acids. V shed 0 bases and J 5 bases; nucleotides not matched to a gene: 4. Germline CDR1 and CDR2: SGDLS and YYNGEE.

This chain joins TRBV5-4 and TRBJ2-1, with a weak D call TRBD2 (5 bases). CDR1 and CDR2 from the germline V gene are SGHNT and YYREEE (reference sequence). CDR3 length: 13 residues. Deletions cut 3 bases from V and 6 bases from J, with 10 bases between. The CDR3 here is CASSSLVSNEQFF. In DNA, the CDR3 is TGTGCCAGCAGCTCACTAGTATCCAATGAGCAGTTCTTC. The full variable domain, rest sourced from reference TRBV5-4 and TRBJ2-1, is ETGVTQSPTHLIKTRGQQVTLRCSSQSGHNTVSWYQQALGQGPQFIFQYYREEENGRGNFPPRFSGLQFPNYSSELNVNALELDDSALYLCASSSLVSNEQFFGPGTRLTVL.

This rearrangement joins TRBV30 to TRBJ2-1; 7 nucleotides agree with TRBD2. Trimming removed 5 bases from V and 2 bases from J; junction bases left unmatched: 6. CDR1 is GTSNPN and CDR2 is SVGIG in the germline V gene (reference sequence). This CDR3 region has 14 residues. CDR3 sequence: CAWHREGTYNEQFF. The CDR3 DNA is TGTGCCTGGCATAGGGAGGGGACCTACAATGAGCAGTTCTTC. The variable domain in full, with the rest retrieved from reference TRBV30 and TRBJ2-1, is SQTIHQWPATLVQPVGSPLSLECTVEGTSNPNLYWYRQAAGRGLQLLFYSVGIGQISSEVPQNLSASRPQDRQFILSSKKLLLSDSGFYLCAWHREGTYNEQFFGPGTRLTVL.

The genes are TRBV5-5 and TRBJ1-1; a possible D gene is TRBD1 (6 bases). CDR3 length: 14 amino acids. Between the trimmed V and J ends, which lost 4 bases and 0 bases, there was a span of 10 bases. CDR1 SGHKS and CDR2 YYEKEE come from the germline V gene (reference sequence). CDR3 in amino acids: CASSQGQLNTEAFF. The CDR3 DNA reads TGTGCCAGCAGCCAAGGACAGCTGAACACTGAAGCTTTCTTT.

A note on this clone: The same CDR3 also results from other DNA sequences found in this sample. The chain carries TRBV20-1 and TRBJ1-2; no definite D call. The CDR3 length is 11 residues. V was pared by 6 bases and J by 4 bases, with 9 bases between. The germline V gene encodes CDR1 DFQATT and CDR2 SNEGSKA (reference sequence). The CDR3 loop reads CSAPPGYGYTF. Here the CDR3 DNA reads TGCAGTGCCCCCCCGGGCTATGGCTACACCTTC.

The rearrangement joins TRBV5-1 to TRBJ2-1, with D uncertain. V was trimmed by 0 bases and J by 0 bases, leaving 4 bases between them. The CDR3 length is 14 residues. CDR1 and CDR2 (germline): SGHRS, YFSETQ. This chain's CDR3 is CASSLESSYNEQFF. CDR3 coding DNA: TGCGCCAGCAGCTTGGAAAGCTCCTACAATGAGCAGTTCTTC. The full variable domain, with the rest looked up from reference TRBV5-1 and TRBJ2-1, is KAGVTQTPRYLIKTRGQQVTLSCSPISGHRSVSWYQQTPGQGLQFLFEYFSETQRNKGNFPGRFSGRQFSNSRSEMNVSTLELGDSALYLCASSLESSYNEQFFGPGTRLTVL.